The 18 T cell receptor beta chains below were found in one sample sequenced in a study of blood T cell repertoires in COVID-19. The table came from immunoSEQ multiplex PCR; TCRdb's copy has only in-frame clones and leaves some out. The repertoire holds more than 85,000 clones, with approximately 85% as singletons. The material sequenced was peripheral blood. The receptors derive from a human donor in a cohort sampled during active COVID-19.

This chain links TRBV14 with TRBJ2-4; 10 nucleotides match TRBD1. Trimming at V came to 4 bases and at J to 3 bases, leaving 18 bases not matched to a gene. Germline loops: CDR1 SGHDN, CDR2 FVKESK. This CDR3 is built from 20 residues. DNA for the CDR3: TGTGCCAGCAGCCGGGGCTCCGGGACAGGGGTTTCTCTAGGCAAAAACATTCAGTACTTC. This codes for CASSRGSGTGVSLGKNIQYF.

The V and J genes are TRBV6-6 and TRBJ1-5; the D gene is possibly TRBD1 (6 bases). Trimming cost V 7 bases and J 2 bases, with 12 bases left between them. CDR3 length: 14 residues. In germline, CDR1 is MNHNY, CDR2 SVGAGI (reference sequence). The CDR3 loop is CASTTDRRNQPQHF. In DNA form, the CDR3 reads TGTGCCAGCACCACAGACAGGCGCAATCAGCCCCAGCATTTT.

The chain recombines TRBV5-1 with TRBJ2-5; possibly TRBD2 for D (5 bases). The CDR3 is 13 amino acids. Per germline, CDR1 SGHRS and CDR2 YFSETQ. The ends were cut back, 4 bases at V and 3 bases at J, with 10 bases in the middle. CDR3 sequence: CASSGGSKETQYF. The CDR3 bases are TGCGCCAGCAGCGGCGGGTCCAAAGAGACCCAGTACTTC.

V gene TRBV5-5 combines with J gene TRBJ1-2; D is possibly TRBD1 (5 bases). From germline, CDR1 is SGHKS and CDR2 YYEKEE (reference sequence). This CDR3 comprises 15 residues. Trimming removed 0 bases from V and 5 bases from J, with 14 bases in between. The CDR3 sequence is CASSLDGAGPYGYTF. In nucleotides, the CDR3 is TGTGCCAGCAGCTTGGATGGCGCGGGGCCTTATGGCTACACCTTC.

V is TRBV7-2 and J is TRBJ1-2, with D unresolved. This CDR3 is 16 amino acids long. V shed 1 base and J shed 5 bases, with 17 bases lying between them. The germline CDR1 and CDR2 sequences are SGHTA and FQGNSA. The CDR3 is CASSLGPDPAVYGYTF. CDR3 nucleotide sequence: TGTGCCAGCAGCTTAGGGCCCGACCCGGCGGTTTATGGCTACACCTTC.

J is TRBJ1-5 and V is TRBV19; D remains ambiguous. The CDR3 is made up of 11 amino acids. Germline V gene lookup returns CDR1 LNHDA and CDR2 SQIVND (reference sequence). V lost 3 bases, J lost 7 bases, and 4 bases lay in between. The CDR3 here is CASSIQQPQHF. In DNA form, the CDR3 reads TGTGCCAGTAGTATCCAGCAGCCCCAGCATTTT. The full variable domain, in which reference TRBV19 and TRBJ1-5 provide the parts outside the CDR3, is DGGITQSPKYLFRKEGQNVTLSCEQNLNHDAMYWYRQDPGQGLRLIYYSQIVNDFQKGDIAEGYSVSREKKESFPLTVTSAQKNPTAFYLCASSIQQPQHFGDGTRLSIL.

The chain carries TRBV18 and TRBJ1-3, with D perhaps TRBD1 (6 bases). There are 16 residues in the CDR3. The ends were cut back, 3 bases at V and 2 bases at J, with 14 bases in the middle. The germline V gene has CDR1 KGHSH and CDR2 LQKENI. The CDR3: CASSPSGVGAGNTIYF. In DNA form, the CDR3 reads TGTGCCAGCTCACCTTCAGGGGTAGGAGCTGGAAACACCATATATTTT.

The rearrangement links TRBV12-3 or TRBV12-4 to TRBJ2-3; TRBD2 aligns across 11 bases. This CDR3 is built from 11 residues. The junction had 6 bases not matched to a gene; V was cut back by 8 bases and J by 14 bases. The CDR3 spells CASGTSGGLYF. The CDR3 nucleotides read TGTGCCAGCGGAACTAGCGGGGGCTTGTATTTT.

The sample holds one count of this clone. The CDR3 here is CASSVADYMGASGVVNEQFF. As DNA, the CDR3 is TGTGCCAGCAGCGTAGCGGACTATATGGGGGCTAGCGGGGTGGTGAATGAGCAGTTCTTC. V is TRBV9 and J is TRBJ2-1; 9 positions match TRBD2. V was pared by 0 bases and J by 7 bases, with 20 bases of the junction left unmatched. This CDR3 is 20 amino acids long. Germline V CDR1 and CDR2: SGDLS, YYNGEE.

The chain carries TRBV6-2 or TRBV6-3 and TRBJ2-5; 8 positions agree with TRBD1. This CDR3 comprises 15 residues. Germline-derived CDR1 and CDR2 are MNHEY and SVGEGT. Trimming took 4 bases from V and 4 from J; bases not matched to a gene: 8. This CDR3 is CASSFSPTGVETQYF. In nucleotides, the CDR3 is TGTGCCAGCAGTTTCTCCCCGACAGGGGTAGAGACCCAGTACTTC.

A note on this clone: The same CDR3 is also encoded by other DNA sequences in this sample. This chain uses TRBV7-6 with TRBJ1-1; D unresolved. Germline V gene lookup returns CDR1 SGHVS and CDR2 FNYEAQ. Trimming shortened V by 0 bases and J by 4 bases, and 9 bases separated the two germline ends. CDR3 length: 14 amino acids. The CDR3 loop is CASSLARVATEAFF. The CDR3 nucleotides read TGTGCCAGCAGCTTAGCCCGGGTGGCCACTGAAGCTTTCTTT.

CDR3 bases: TGTGCCAGCAGCCGCTGGACAGGGGAGCTTGTCGCTCAGCCCCAGCATTTT. Its protein product is CASSRWTGELVAQPQHF. The rearrangement uses TRBV7-9 and TRBJ1-5; TRBD1 matches 9 bases. The CDR3 spans 17 residues. CDR1 SEHNR and CDR2 FQNEAQ come from the germline V gene (reference sequence). V was pared by 5 bases and J by 6 bases, with 14 bases of the junction left unmatched.

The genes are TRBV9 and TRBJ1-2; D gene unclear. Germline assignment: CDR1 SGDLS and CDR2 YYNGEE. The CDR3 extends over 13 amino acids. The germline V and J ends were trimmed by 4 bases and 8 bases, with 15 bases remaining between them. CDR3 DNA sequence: TGTGCCAGCAGCCCGTCCTCCCCCGGGGGCTACACCTTC. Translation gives CASSPSSPGGYTF.

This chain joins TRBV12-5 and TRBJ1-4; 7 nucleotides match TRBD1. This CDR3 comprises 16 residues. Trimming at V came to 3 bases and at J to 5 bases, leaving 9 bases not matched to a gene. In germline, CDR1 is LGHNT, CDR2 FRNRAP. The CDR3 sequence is CASGFPPGQKNEKLFF. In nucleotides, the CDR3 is TGTGCTAGTGGTTTCCCCCCGGGACAGAAAAATGAAAAACTGTTTTTT.

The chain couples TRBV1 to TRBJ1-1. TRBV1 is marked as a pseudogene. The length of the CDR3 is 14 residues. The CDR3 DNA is TGCACCAGCAGCCAAGTCTGGGGGGTTACTGAAGCTTTCTTT. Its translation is CTSSQVWGVTEAFF.

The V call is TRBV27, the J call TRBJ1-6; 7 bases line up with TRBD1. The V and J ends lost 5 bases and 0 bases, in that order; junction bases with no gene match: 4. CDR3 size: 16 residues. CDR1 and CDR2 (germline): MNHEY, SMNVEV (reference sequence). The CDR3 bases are TGTGCCAGCAGTCAGGGGGTATTCTCCTATAATTCACCCCTCCACTTT. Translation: CASSQGVFSYNSPLHF.

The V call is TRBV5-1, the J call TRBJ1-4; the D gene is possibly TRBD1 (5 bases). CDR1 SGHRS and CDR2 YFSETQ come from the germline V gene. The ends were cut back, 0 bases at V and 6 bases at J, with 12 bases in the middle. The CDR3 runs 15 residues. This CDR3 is CASSLALEGHEKLFF. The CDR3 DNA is TGCGCCAGCAGCTTGGCCTTGGAGGGACATGAAAAACTGTTTTTT.

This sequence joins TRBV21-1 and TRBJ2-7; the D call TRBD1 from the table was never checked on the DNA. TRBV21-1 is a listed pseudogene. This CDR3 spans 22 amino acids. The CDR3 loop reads CASSKGRVNGQLFRGDSYEQYF. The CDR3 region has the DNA TGTGCCAGCAGCAAGGGGCGGGTTAACGGACAACTATTCAGGGGCGACTCCTACGAGCAGTACTTC.